This record covers a single T cell receptor (beta chain). The antigen it binds to is not known. No base quality information exists; no much larger clone differs at one position. The CDR3 regions of human TCRbeta chains were subjected to immunosequencing. Under the source paper's analysis protocol: TCRs in the repertoires were compared against a reference library of SARS-CoV-2-specific TCRs that had been generated with the MIRA antigen-specificity platform. Breadth meant the fraction of unique TCRs that were SARS-CoV-2-associated, whereas depth meant the fraction of total T cells that were SARS-CoV-2-associated. Each spike-specific TCR was assigned to its reactive spike region and to a CD4 or CD8 class using the MIRA data. Log10-transformed breadth and depth values were compared by one-way ANOVA with Sidak's multiple comparisons tests. TCRdb provides this immuneACCESS table in a form limited to in-frame rearrangements. Some clones are lacking; in checked studies, under half of them reflect an unresolved V gene, and why the rest are absent is not known. V and J calls and clone size are as listed in that table; D and trimming were resolved from the DNA. The sample records approximately 120,000 clones, nearly 90% of which are singletons. Of the sample, approximately 6% is held by the ten largest clones.

CDR1 and CDR2 are read off the germline V gene (reference sequence) as LNHDA and SQIVND. V is shortened by 3 bases, J by 2 bases, and the region joining them spans 14 bases. The CDR3, cysteine through phenylalanine, is 15 amino acids long. CDR3 DNA only is kept here, 45 bases in frame from base 1. The data are from a study of T cell responses to AZD1222 COVID-19 vaccine (dated by TCRdb to the early 2020s). A note on the overall study: A total of about 230 trial participants underwent TCR sequencing, of whom about 210 received two doses of AZD1222 and about 26 received two doses of the MenACWY control vaccine. Trial participants were enrolled by age into 18-55, 56-69 and 70-plus year subgroups, with 148, 28 and 57 TCR-sequenced participants respectively.

The time point tag for this specimen amounts to: about 28 days (+/-7) after the second vaccine dose. Because spike-specific TCR depth and breadth did not differ between the two schedules, AZD1222 recipients who got a second dose at roughly 4 weeks were pooled with those who got a second dose at roughly 12 weeks. The vaccinee samples were drawn from two UK trials, COV001 and COV002, one of which was a single-blind randomized controlled phase 2/3 trial testing AZD1222 (ChAdOx1 nCoV-19) in healthy adults. For TCRbeta chain sequencing, PBMC samples from trial participants were taken at day 0 and at day 28 after the second dose. On the study overall, not on this receptor specifically: Conclusions about previously exposed vaccinees were limited because only six or seven AZD1222 recipients were SARS-CoV-2 seropositive at baseline. The vaccine-associated CD4 TCRs covered the entire spike protein, and the dominant responses fell in regions 160-218 and 743-854. Nearly half of unique spike-specific TCRs reportedly recognized epitopes outside regions mutated in the B.1.351 and B.1.1.7 variants. Because no day 14 peak-response samples were available, the repertoires could be characterized only after the peak T cell response. A significant rise in spike-specific TCR breadth and depth was observed after two AZD1222 doses relative to day 0 and relative to MenACWY recipients. The 56-69-year group was small, and its depth increase did not reach significance, likely because of low power. Participants were mostly white British and included more females than males, and it was suggested by the authors that clonal diversity may have been underestimated.

Sequencing used peripheral blood, obtained 28 days after the second AZD1222 dose. The chain uses TRBV19 and TRBJ2-7; no D gene call is confident. The TCR sequence derives from an adult who received the AZD1222 COVID-19 vaccine. The CDR3 region has the sequence CASSILAENTYEQYF. The DNA sequence reads TGTGCCAGTAGTATTTTGGCAGAGAATACCTACGAGCAGTACTTC.